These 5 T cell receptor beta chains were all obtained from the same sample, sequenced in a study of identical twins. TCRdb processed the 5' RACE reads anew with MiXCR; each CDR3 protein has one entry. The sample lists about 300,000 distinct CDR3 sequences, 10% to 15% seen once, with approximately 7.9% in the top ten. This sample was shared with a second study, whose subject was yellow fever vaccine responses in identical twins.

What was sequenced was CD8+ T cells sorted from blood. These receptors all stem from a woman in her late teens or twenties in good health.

DNA of the CDR3: TGTGCCAGCTTAATTGGGACAGGTATCCGGTACGAGCAGTACGTC. Translation gives CASLIGTGIRYEQYV. The chain carries TRBV2 and TRBJ2-7; 8 bases line up with TRBD1. Trimming cost V 8 bases and J 4 bases; bases outside gene matches: 13. The germline V gene encodes CDR1 SNHLY and CDR2 FYNNEI. The CDR3 extends over 15 amino acids.

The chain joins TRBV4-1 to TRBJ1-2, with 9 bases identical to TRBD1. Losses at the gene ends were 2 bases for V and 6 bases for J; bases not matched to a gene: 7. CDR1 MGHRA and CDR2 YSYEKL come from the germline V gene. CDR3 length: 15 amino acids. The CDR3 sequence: CASSQPLTGGDGYTF. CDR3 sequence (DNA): TGCGCCAGCAGCCAACCGTTAACAGGGGGCGATGGCTACACCTTC.

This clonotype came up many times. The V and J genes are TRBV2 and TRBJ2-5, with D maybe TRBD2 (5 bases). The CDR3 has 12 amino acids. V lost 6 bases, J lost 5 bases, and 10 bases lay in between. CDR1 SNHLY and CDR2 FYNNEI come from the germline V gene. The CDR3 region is CASSDYGETQYF. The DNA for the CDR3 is TGTGCCAGCAGCGACTACGGGGAGACCCAGTACTTC.

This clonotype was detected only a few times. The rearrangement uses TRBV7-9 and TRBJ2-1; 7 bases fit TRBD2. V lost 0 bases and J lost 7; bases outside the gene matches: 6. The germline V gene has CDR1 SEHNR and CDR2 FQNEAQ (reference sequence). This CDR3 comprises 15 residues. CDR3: CASSLARGGKNEQFF. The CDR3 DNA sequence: TGTGCCAGCAGCTTAGCGCGGGGAGGGAAGAATGAGCAGTTCTTC.

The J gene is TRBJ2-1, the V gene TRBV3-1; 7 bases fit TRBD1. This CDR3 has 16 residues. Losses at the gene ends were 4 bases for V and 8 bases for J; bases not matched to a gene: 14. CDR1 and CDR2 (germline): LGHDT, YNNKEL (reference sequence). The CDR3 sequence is CASSPTGQTFFYEQFF. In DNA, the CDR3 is TGTGCCAGCAGCCCAACGGGACAGACCTTTTTCTATGAGCAGTTCTTC.